Each of the 13 T cell receptor beta chains below was sequenced from the same sample in a study of blood T cell repertoires in COVID-19. Sequencing used immunoSEQ multiplex PCR; TCRdb keeps in-frame clones, though not all of them. The data show about 300,000 clones, 86% seen once. Sequences were obtained from peripheral blood. The receptors shown here come from a woman between 45 and 60 years old with acute or convalescent COVID-19.

The chain employs TRBV28 and TRBJ1-4; D is ambiguous. In germline, CDR1 is MDHEN, CDR2 SYDVKM. The CDR3 covers 14 residues. The V and J ends lost 6 bases and 0 bases respectively, with 8 bases between them. Here the CDR3 DNA reads TGTGCCAGCAGATTGACTGCAACTAATGAAAAACTGTTTTTT. As protein: CASRLTATNEKLFF.

The rearrangement joins TRBV5-4 to TRBJ2-7; 7 nucleotides align to TRBD1. There are 14 residues in the CDR3. V gave up 3 bases and J gave up 0 bases; unmatched junction bases: 3. Germline values: CDR1 SGHNT, CDR2 YYREEE (reference sequence). CDR3: CASSSGQVSYEQYF. The CDR3 DNA follows: TGTGCCAGCAGCTCTGGACAGGTCTCCTACGAGCAGTACTTC.

The gene calls are TRBV5-1 and TRBJ1-2; 7 nucleotides match TRBD1. The CDR3 has 15 amino acids. The J segment lost 2 bases and the V segment lost 4 bases, leaving 8 bases of the junction unmatched. CDR1 and CDR2 (germline): SGHRS, YFSETQ. In DNA form, the CDR3 reads TGCGCCAGCAGCCCCCGGACAGGAGAAAACTATGGCTACACCTTC. It is translated as CASSPRTGENYGYTF.

This clone has a single count. V gene TRBV19 combines with J gene TRBJ1-1; 9 bases line up with TRBD1. Unmatched junction bases numbered 5, after V lost 4 bases and J lost 2 bases. The CDR3 contains 15 residues. Germline V lookup: CDR1 LNHDA, CDR2 SQIVND (reference sequence). Here the CDR3 DNA reads TGTGCCAGTAGTACGACGGGACAGGGTAACACTGAAGCTTTCTTT. This codes for CASSTTGQGNTEAFF. Full variable domain (outside the CDR3, taken from reference TRBV19 and TRBJ1-1): DGGITQSPKYLFRKEGQNVTLSCEQNLNHDAMYWYRQDPGQGLRLIYYSQIVNDFQKGDIAEGYSVSREKKESFPLTVTSAQKNPTAFYLCASSTTGQGNTEAFFGQGTRLTVV.

The sample holds a few counts of this clone. The junction shows a germline mismatch at one end, possibly a read error. The V call is TRBV7-8, the J call TRBJ2-7; D is undetermined. The CDR3 is 12 amino acids. From germline, CDR1 is SGHVS and CDR2 FQNEAQ. CDR3 in amino acids: CASSIRHGPIFF. In nucleotides, the CDR3 is TGTGCCAGCAGCATTAGACATGGCCCTATCTTCTTC.

The chain has TRBV24-1 and TRBJ1-2; TRBD1 agrees at 9 bases. Germline V gene sequence: CDR1 KGHDR, CDR2 SFDVKD. CDR3 size: 19 residues. Trimming took 2 bases from V and 2 from J; bases not matched to a gene: 14. CDR3 nucleotide sequence: TGTGCCACCAGTGATTCCACCATCCCAGACGACAGGGGGAACTATGGCTACACCTTC. This gives the protein CATSDSTIPDDRGNYGYTF.

The rearrangement joins TRBV5-4 to TRBJ2-3; 7 bases line up with TRBD1. This CDR3 is built from 15 residues. The germline gives CDR1 SGHNT, CDR2 YYREEE (reference sequence). V dropped 0 bases and J dropped 2; count of bases not matched to a gene: 3. The DNA for the CDR3 is TGTGCCAGCAGCTTGGGACAGGGATACACAGATACGCAGTATTTT. Translation: CASSLGQGYTDTQYF.

The V call is TRBV18, the J call TRBJ1-1; no clear D. The CDR3 loop spans 14 amino acids. Trimming stripped 5 bases from V and 1 base from J, with 11 bases between. Germline V gene lookup returns CDR1 KGHSH and CDR2 LQKENI. CDR3 coding DNA: TGTGCCAGCTCATCGCGGACTGAGAACACTGAAGCTTTCTTT. Protein: CASSSRTENTEAFF.

The V and J genes are TRBV7-2 and TRBJ1-4; the D gene is possibly TRBD1 (6 bases). The V gene lost 5 bases and the J gene lost 2 bases, with 12 bases spanning the gap. CDR1 is SGHTA and CDR2 is FQGNSA in the germline V gene. The CDR3 consists of 15 residues. The CDR3 DNA sequence: TGTGCCAGCAGCCTTACAGGGCCCACTAATGAAAAACTGTTTTTT. Its translation is CASSLTGPTNEKLFF.

The genes are TRBV6-2 or TRBV6-3 and TRBJ1-5; the match to TRBD1 covers 7 bases. V trimming: 5 bases; J trimming: 11 bases; junction bases outside the gene matches: 6. The CDR3 sequence is 12 residues long. Germline values: CDR1 MNHEY, CDR2 SVGEGT. The chain's CDR3 is CASSARDRAQHF. As DNA, the CDR3 is TGTGCCAGCAGTGCAAGAGACAGGGCCCAGCATTTT.

This chain joins TRBV7-9 and TRBJ2-1; TRBD1 matches 7 bases. The CDR3 contains 19 residues. V gave up 5 bases and J gave up 2 bases; unmatched junction bases: 18. Germline CDR1 reads SEHNR; CDR2 reads FQNEAQ (reference sequence). CDR3 region: CASSLLGIRLGTAYNEQFF. The CDR3 bases are TGTGCCAGCAGCCTTTTAGGGATCAGGTTGGGGACAGCCTACAATGAGCAGTTCTTC.

The genes are TRBV9 and TRBJ2-1; 13 nucleotides match TRBD2. The junction had 15 bases not matched to a gene; V was cut back by 3 bases and J by 9 bases. The CDR3 contains 18 residues. Germline values: CDR1 SGDLS, CDR2 YYNGEE. The CDR3 loop is CASSAYSTSGRTRGEQFF. CDR3 bases: TGTGCCAGCAGCGCCTACTCGACTAGCGGGAGGACCCGGGGTGAGCAGTTCTTC.

V usage is TRBV5-1 and J usage is TRBJ2-1; 9 bases are shared with TRBD1. V shed 4 bases and J 0 bases; nucleotides not matched to a gene: 20. The germline CDR1 and CDR2 sequences are SGHRS and YFSETQ. This CDR3 comprises 21 residues. This chain's CDR3 is CASSPKTGGSPSGTSYNEQFF. DNA for the CDR3: TGCGCCAGCAGCCCAAAGACAGGGGGTTCTCCTAGCGGTACCTCCTACAATGAGCAGTTCTTC.